Included here is one TCR beta chain sequence, with context. What it binds is not known. The CDR3 extends over 15 amino acids. CDR1 and CDR2 (germline): MNHNS, SASEGT. Trimming took 4 bases from V and 8 from J, leaving 17 bases between them. A deep-level run was used for the assay. Authors' data handling: ImmunoSEQ gave junction-only sequences without quality scores, so filtering differed. Using immunoSEQ multiplex PCR, the repertoire was profiled, and TCRdb retains in-frame clones only, with some absent. V and J calls and clone size come straight from that table; D and trimming were deduced from the DNA. Of roughly 590,000 clones in the sample, roughly 95% were seen once. This sample is part of a study of shared clonotypes between healthy human individuals. Regarding the study as a whole: Across subsets, estimated richness was generally greater for naive than for memory populations.

Terminally differentiated effector memory CD45RA+ cells were left out of the naive CD8 fraction, which was CD45RO-negative and positively selected for CCR7. Sequencing input: naive CD8+ T cells sorted from blood. This sequence originates from a woman in her 30s in good health. J is TRBJ1-4 and V is TRBV6-1; D may be TRBD1 (6 bases). The CDR3 sequence: CASSGGTPVMEKLFF. The CDR3, as DNA: TGTGCCAGCAGTGGCGGGACACCGGTCATGGAAAAACTGTTTTTT.